One and the same sample provided the 22 T cell receptor beta chains below, sequenced in a study of T cells expressing NK-cell markers. TCRdb reprocessed the 5' RACE reads and keeps a single row for each CDR3 protein, giving no DNA. This table holds under 600,000 distinct CDR3 sequences. The sample comprised blood T cells: a sorted CD56 or NKG2C T cell subset, CD4+ or CD8+ T cells, or bulk PBMC T cells (not recorded which). These receptors were collected from a woman between 50 and 59 years old in good health.

The chain uses TRBV7-7 and TRBJ2-5; the D call of TRBD1 rests on TCRdb alone, since no DNA is present to check it. The CDR3 has 15 residues. Germline V lookup: CDR1 SSHAT, CDR2 FNYEAQ (reference sequence). The CDR3 sequence is CASSRDRGAQETQYF.

The chain has TRBV27 and TRBJ2-7; no DNA is available, so the TRBD2 call from TCRdb remains unchecked. Germline CDR1 and CDR2: MNHEY and SMNVEV (reference sequence). CDR3 size: 17 residues. CDR3 protein: CASSPRLAGGPSYEQYF.

J is TRBJ1-2 and V is TRBV27; the D call from TCRdb, TRBD1, cannot be confirmed without DNA. The CDR3 totals 14 residues. Germline CDR1 reads MNHEY; CDR2 reads SMNVEV (reference sequence). The CDR3 here is CASTRTGAGYGYTF.

The rearrangement links TRBV6-1 to TRBJ2-1; TCRdb gives TRBD1 as the D gene, but with no DNA this cannot be confirmed. CDR1 and CDR2 (germline): MNHNS, SASEGT. This CDR3 contains 16 residues. CDR3 in amino acids: CASKPPFTRLYNEQFF.

The chain couples TRBV5-6 to TRBJ2-1; lacking DNA, the TRBD2 call made by TCRdb goes unchecked. Germline CDR1 reads SGHDT; CDR2 reads YYEEEE. CDR3 length: 15 residues. The CDR3 sequence: CASSYPGLAGGEQFF.

The V gene is TRBV7-7, the J gene TRBJ2-1; absent DNA, TCRdb's TRBD2 call cannot be checked. CDR1 is SSHAT and CDR2 is FNYEAQ in the germline V gene (reference sequence). The CDR3 has 13 residues. The CDR3 spells CASSLGGGSEQFF. The variable domain in full, completed from reference TRBV7-7 and TRBJ2-1, reads GAGVSQSPRYKVTKRGQDVTLRCDPISSHATLYWYQQALGQGPEFLTYFNYEAQPDKSGLPSDRFSAERPEGSISTLTIQRTEQRDSAMYRCASSLGGGSEQFFGPGTRLTVL.

V usage is TRBV27 and J usage is TRBJ2-7. This CDR3 has 13 residues. The germline V gene has CDR1 MNHEY and CDR2 SMNVEV (reference sequence). CDR3 sequence: CASSSTPYWQQYF.

The rearrangement uses TRBV11-2 and TRBJ1-1. Germline-derived CDR1 and CDR2 are SGHAT and FQNNGV. The CDR3 is made up of 13 amino acids. The CDR3 is CASSVDEGTEAFF.

This chain connects TRBV20-1 to TRBJ2-5. Germline values: CDR1 DFQATT, CDR2 SNEGSKA (reference sequence). The CDR3 has 12 residues. The CDR3 sequence is CSAREPPETQYF.

The chain recombines TRBV6-5 with TRBJ2-3; TCRdb gives TRBD2 as the D gene, but with no DNA this cannot be confirmed. This CDR3 is 17 amino acids long. CDR1 is MNHEY, CDR2 SVGAGI, per germline. The CDR3 loop is CASSRPLAGGPPRTQYF.

The CDR3 sequence is CASSRLAGGSNYNEQFF. The V gene is TRBV10-1, the J gene TRBJ2-1; there is no DNA to check the TCRdb D call of TRBD2. Germline loops: CDR1 WNHNN, CDR2 SYGVQD (reference sequence). This CDR3 contains 17 residues.

The V call is TRBV29-1, the J call TRBJ2-2; absent DNA, TCRdb's TRBD1 call cannot be checked. This CDR3 region has 13 residues. Per the germline V gene, CDR1 is SQVTM and CDR2 is ANQGSEA. The CDR3 loop is CSVDRGLTGELFF.

The chain has TRBV5-1 and TRBJ2-1; the D call from TCRdb, TRBD2, cannot be confirmed without DNA. The CDR3 contains 15 residues. Germline V gene lookup returns CDR1 SGHRS and CDR2 YFSETQ. The CDR3 reads CASRSFAGAADEQFF.

CDR3 sequence reads: CASSQDQAGRHYEQYF. The chain carries TRBV3-1 and TRBJ2-7; TCRdb's D call of TRBD2 is untestable without DNA. The CDR3 loop spans 16 amino acids. Germline V gene data show CDR1 as LGHDT and CDR2 as YNNKEL (reference sequence).

The chain couples TRBV4-1 to TRBJ2-3; TCRdb's D gene call, TRBD2, goes unchecked for lack of DNA. The CDR3 runs to 17 residues. Looked up from germline, CDR1 is MGHRA and CDR2 is YSYEKL. CDR3: CASSQAGLAGAVDTQYF.

The chain has TRBV5-1 and TRBJ2-6. Germline loops: CDR1 SGHRS, CDR2 YFSETQ. The CDR3 runs to 16 residues. The CDR3 sequence: CASSSKVGSGANVLTF.

This sequence joins TRBV12-3 or TRBV12-4 and TRBJ2-2; TCRdb reports TRBD2, a call that lacks DNA to check it against. The CDR3 sequence is 18 residues long. The CDR3 spells CASSLRDGRRGVPGELFF.

The CDR3 sequence is CASSLHLAGGRNYNEQFF. V usage is TRBV12-3 or TRBV12-4 and J usage is TRBJ2-1; TCRdb lists TRBD2, though no DNA is available to test this call. There are 18 residues in the CDR3.

This CDR3 reads CAISESGGLSAADTQYF. V gene TRBV10-3 combines with J gene TRBJ2-3; no DNA is available, so the TRBD1 call from TCRdb remains unchecked. The CDR3 has 17 residues. Germline CDR1 reads ENHRY; CDR2 reads SYGVKD.

The chain couples TRBV10-3 to TRBJ2-5; with no DNA, the TCRdb D assignment of TRBD1 cannot be verified. The germline gives CDR1 ENHRY, CDR2 SYGVKD. The CDR3 is made up of 15 amino acids. CDR3 sequence reads: CATLGDRGFQETQYF.

The chain recombines TRBV7-2 with TRBJ2-2. The germline gives CDR1 SGHTA, CDR2 FQGNSA. CDR3 length equals 12 residues. The CDR3 loop reads CASSRYSGELFF.

The chain combines TRBV6-6 with TRBJ2-7; TCRdb's D gene call, TRBD1, goes unchecked for lack of DNA. CDR1 and CDR2 (germline): MNHNY, SVGAGI (reference sequence). The CDR3 loop spans 14 amino acids. The CDR3 spells CASRHRDRDDEQYF.